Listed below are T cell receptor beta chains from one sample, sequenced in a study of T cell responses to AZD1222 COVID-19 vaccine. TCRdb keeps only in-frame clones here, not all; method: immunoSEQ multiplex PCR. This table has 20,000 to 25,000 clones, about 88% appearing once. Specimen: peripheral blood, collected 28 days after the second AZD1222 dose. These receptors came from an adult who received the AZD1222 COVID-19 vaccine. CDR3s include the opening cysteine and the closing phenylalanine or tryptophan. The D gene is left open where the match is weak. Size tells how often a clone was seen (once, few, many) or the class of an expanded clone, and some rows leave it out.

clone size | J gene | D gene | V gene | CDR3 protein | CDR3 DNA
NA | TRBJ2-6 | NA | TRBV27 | CASSLFSSGANVLTF | TGTGCCAGCAGTTTATTCAGCTCTGGGGCCAACGTCCTGACTTTC
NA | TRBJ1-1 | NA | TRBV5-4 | CASSLGAGTLNTEAFF | TGTGCCAGCAGCTTAGGGGCCGGGACACTGAACACTGAAGCTTTCTTT
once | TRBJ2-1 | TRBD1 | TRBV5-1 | CASWPGTGDYNEQFF | TGCGCCAGCTGGCCCGGGACAGGGGACTACAATGAGCAGTTCTTC
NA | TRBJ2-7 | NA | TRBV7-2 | CASSFTGTFAYEQYF | TGTGCCAGCAGCTTCACGGGGACTTTCGCCTACGAGCAGTACTTC
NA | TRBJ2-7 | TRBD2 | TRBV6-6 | CASSAGLAGWPMYF | TGTGCCAGCAGTGCAGGACTAGCGGGGTGGCCGATGTACTTC
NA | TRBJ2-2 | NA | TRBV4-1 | CASSRGEGDTGELFF | TGCGCCAGCAGCCGCGGGGAAGGGGACACCGGGGAGCTGTTTTTT
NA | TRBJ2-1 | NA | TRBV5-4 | CASSLGAGASDNEQFF | TGTGCCAGCAGCTTGGGGGCGGGGGCAAGCGACAATGAGCAGTTCTTC
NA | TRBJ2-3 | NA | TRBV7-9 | CASFEARGIVTDTQYF | TGTGCCAGCTTCGAGGCTCGGGGGATAGTTACAGATACGCAGTATTTT
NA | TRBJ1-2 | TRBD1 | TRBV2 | CASSGGQGAFGYTF | TGTGCCAGCAGTGGGGGACAGGGGGCGTTTGGCTACACCTTC
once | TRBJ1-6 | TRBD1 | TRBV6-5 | CASSYRQGPGSPLHF | TGTGCCAGCAGTTATAGACAGGGCCCGGGGTCACCCCTCCACTTT
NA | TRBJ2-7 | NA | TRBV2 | CASSASLKSYEQYF | TGTGCCAGCAGTGCGAGCTTGAAATCCTACGAGCAGTACTTC
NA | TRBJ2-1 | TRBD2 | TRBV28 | CASSLAGVRDNEQFF | TGTGCCAGCAGTCTAGCGGGAGTTAGGGACAATGAGCAGTTCTTC
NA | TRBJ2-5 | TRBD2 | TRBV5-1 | CASSLGLAGAGIGETQYF | TGCGCCAGCAGCTTGGGACTAGCGGGCGCGGGGATCGGGGAGACCCAGTACTTC
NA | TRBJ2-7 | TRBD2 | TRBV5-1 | CASSLGLAGEQYF | TGCGCCAGCAGCCTAGGACTAGCGGGCGAGCAGTACTTC
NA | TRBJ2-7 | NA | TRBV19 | CASSIGAQLDEQYF | TGTGCCAGTAGTATCGGGGCTCAGCTGGACGAGCAGTACTTC
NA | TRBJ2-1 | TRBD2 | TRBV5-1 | CASSLAGTSGNEQFF | TGCGCCAGCAGCTTGGCCGGGACTAGCGGTAATGAGCAGTTCTTC
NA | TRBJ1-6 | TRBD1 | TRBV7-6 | CASSLAQGANSPLHF | TGTGCCAGCAGCTTAGCACAGGGGGCAAATTCACCCCTCCACTTT
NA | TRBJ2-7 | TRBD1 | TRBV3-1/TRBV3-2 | CASSDTGTATYEQYF | TGTGCCAGCAGCGACACCGGGACAGCAACCTACGAGCAGTACTTC
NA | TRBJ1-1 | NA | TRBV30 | CAWRLPGMNTEAFF | TGTGCCTGGAGACTTCCGGGAATGAACACTGAAGCTTTCTTT
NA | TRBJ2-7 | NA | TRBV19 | CASSIGAGGALGEQYF | TGTGCCAGTAGTATTGGGGCCGGAGGGGCCTTAGGCGAGCAGTACTTC
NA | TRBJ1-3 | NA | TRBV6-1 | CASSEAVTREGGNTIYF | TGTGCCAGCAGTGAAGCGGTGACGAGGGAGGGCGGAAACACCATATATTTT
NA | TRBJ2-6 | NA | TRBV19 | CASSGLSSGANVLTF | TGTGCCAGTAGCGGGCTTAGCTCTGGGGCCAACGTCCTGACTTTC
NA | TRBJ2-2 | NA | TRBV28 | CASPTTVLPAAGELFF | TGTGCCAGCCCCACGACAGTCCTTCCGGCCGCCGGGGAGCTGTTTTTT
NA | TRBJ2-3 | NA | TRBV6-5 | CASSPSDMTKTQYF | TGTGCCAGCAGTCCCTCAGATATGACTAAGACGCAGTATTTT
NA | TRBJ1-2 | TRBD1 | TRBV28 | CAIEGQGATGYTF | TGTGCCATCGAGGGGCAGGGGGCGACTGGCTACACCTTC
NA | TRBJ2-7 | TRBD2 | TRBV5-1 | CASSGLAGSSYEQYF | TGCGCCAGCAGCGGACTAGCGGGAAGCTCCTACGAGCAGTACTTC
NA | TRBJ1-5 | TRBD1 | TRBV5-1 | CASSLGTGEFGNQPQHF | TGCGCCAGCAGCTTGGGGACAGGGGAGTTCGGGAATCAGCCCCAGCATTTT
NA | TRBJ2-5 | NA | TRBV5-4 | CASRSDSETQYF | TGTGCCAGCAGATCCGATTCGGAGACCCAGTACTTC
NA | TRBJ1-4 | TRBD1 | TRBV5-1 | CASSLAGQGREKLFF | TGCGCCAGCAGCTTGGCCGGACAGGGCCGGGAAAAACTGTTTTTT
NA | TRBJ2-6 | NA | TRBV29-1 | CSVEGASGANVLTF | TGCAGCGTTGAAGGGGCCTCTGGGGCCAACGTCCTGACTTTC
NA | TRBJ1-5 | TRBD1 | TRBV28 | CASRNWGQGGQPQHF | TGTGCCAGCAGAAACTGGGGACAGGGCGGTCAGCCCCAGCATTTT
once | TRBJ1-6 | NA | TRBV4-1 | CASSQDFSFGDSPLHF | TGCGCCAGCAGCCAAGATTTTAGCTTCGGGGATTCACCCCTCCACTTT
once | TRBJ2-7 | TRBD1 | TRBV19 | CASSILSLSTGALHEQYF | TGTGCCAGTAGTATCCTAAGCCTATCGACAGGGGCTCTCCACGAGCAGTACTTC
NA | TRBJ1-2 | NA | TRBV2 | CASSPGAGNGYTF | TGTGCCAGCAGCCCTGGGGCAGGGAACGGCTACACCTTC
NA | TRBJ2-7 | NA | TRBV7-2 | CASSFGRGGSYEQYF | TGTGCCAGCAGCTTCGGCAGAGGCGGTTCCTACGAGCAGTACTTC
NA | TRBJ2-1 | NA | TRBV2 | CASRQTDHYNEQFF | TGTGCCAGCAGGCAGACAGACCACTACAATGAGCAGTTCTTC
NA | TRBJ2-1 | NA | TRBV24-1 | CATSDFRGGAREQFF | TGTGCCACCAGTGATTTTAGGGGGGGGGCGAGAGAGCAGTTCTTC
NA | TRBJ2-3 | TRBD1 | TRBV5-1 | CASSLVADRETDTQYF | TGCGCCAGCAGCTTGGTTGCGGACAGGGAAACAGATACGCAGTATTTT
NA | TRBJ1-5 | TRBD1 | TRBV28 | CASSQTGGGQPQHF | TGTGCCAGCAGTCAAACAGGGGGCGGGCAGCCCCAGCATTTT
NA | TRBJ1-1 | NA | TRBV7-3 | CASSLRQETEAFF | TGTGCCAGCAGCTTAAGACAGGAGACTGAAGCTTTCTTT
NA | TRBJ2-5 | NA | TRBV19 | CASRASGAETQYF | TGTGCCAGTAGAGCAAGTGGGGCTGAGACCCAGTACTTC
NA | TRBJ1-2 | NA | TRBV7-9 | CASSLALAYYGYTF | TGTGCCAGCAGCTTAGCGCTCGCGTACTATGGCTACACCTTC
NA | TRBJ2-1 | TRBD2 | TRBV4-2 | CASSQFFGLAGSNEQFF | TGTGCCAGCAGCCAATTCTTTGGGCTAGCGGGAAGCAATGAGCAGTTCTTC
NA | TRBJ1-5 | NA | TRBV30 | CAWSRGTDSNQPQHF | TGTGCCTGGAGCAGAGGGACGGATAGCAATCAGCCCCAGCATTTT
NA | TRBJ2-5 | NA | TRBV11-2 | CASSLALYQETQYF | TGTGCCAGCAGCTTAGCACTGTACCAAGAGACCCAGTACTTC
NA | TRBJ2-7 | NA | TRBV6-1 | CASSEGQWDYEQYF | TGTGCCAGCAGTGAAGGACAATGGGACTACGAGCAGTACTTC
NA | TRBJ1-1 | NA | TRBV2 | CASSVFWGATEAFF | TGTGCCAGCAGTGTTTTTTGGGGGGCCACTGAAGCTTTCTTT
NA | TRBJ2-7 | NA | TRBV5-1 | CASSSGTSYEQYF | TGCGCCAGCAGCTCCGGAACGTCCTACGAGCAGTACTTC
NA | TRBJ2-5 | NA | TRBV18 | CASSPYDKKETQYF | TGTGCCAGCTCCCCCTACGACAAAAAAGAGACCCAGTACTTC
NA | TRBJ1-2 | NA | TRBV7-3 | CASSLRRGSSHGYTF | TGTGCCAGCAGCTTACGCAGGGGAAGTAGCCATGGCTACACCTTC
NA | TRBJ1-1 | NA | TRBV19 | CASSIDPIRNTEAFF | TGTGCCAGTAGTATAGATCCCATTCGGAACACTGAAGCTTTCTTT
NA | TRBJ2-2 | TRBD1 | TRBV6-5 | CASSYSWTGNTGELFF | TGTGCCAGCAGTTACTCGTGGACAGGGAACACCGGGGAGCTGTTTTTT
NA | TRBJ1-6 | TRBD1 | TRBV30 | CAWRRLYGTGPLDSPLHF | TGTGCCTGGAGGAGGTTGTACGGGACAGGGCCCTTGGATTCACCCCTCCACTTT
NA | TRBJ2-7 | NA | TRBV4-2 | CASSQEGRTDPYEQYF | TGTGCCAGCAGCCAAGAAGGCCGGACAGACCCCTACGAGCAGTACTTC
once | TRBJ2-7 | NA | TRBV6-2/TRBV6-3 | CASSYSYLRGNYEQYF | TGTGCCAGCAGTTACTCGTATCTCCGGGGGAACTACGAGCAGTACTTC